The 24 T cell receptor beta chains given below trace back to one sample, sequenced in a study of CD8+CD57+ T cells in acquired aplastic anemia. Genomic DNA, the template, was used for profiling of the TCR beta VDJ and CDR3. One entry per CDR3 protein, called by TCRdb with MiXCR from the reads. The table has fewer than 250,000 distinct CDR3 sequences, less than 70% seen once. Sequencing was performed on sorted CD4+, CD8+, or CD8+CD57+ T cells (not recorded which) from PBMCs. The receptors derive from a human donor in good health, serving as a control.

This clonotype was seen a few times. The rearrangement uses TRBV2 and TRBJ1-5; D gene ambiguous. Trimming left V 6 bases short and J 5 bases short, with 17 bases between. CDR1 and CDR2 (germline): SNHLY, FYNNEI. The CDR3 totals 15 residues. The CDR3 DNA reads as TGTGCCAGCAGCCAAGATCTGTCCACAGATCAGCCCCAGCATTTT. Protein product: CASSQDLSTDQPQHF.

This clonotype appeared a few times. This rearrangement joins TRBV15 to TRBJ2-5; 12 bases fit TRBD2. Per germline, CDR1 LNHNV and CDR2 YYDKDF (reference sequence). The ends lost 0 bases at V and 5 bases at J; junction bases unmatched: 13. The CDR3 has 19 amino acids. The CDR3 loop is CATSRDSYASGGAFETQYF. In DNA, the CDR3 is TGTGCCACCAGCAGAGATTCTTATGCTAGCGGGGGGGCCTTTGAGACCCAGTACTTC.

The J gene is TRBJ1-4, the V gene TRBV19; possible D gene TRBD1, 5 bases. Per germline, CDR1 LNHDA and CDR2 SQIVND (reference sequence). Trimming cost V 11 bases and J 8 bases, with 15 bases left between them. The length of the CDR3 is 12 residues. CDR3 residues: CAWRGRDEKLFF. CDR3 in DNA: TGTGCCTGGAGGGGTAGGGACGAAAAACTGTTTTTT.

The gene calls are TRBV7-2 and TRBJ1-6; D might be TRBD1 (6 bases). V dropped 4 bases and J dropped 9 bases, with 22 bases sitting between them. Germline V lookup: CDR1 SGHTA, CDR2 FQGNSA. The CDR3 is 17 residues long. CDR3 coding DNA: TGTGCCAGCAGCTATACTACAGGGATGGGGGCCGGTTCACCCCTCCACTTT. It yields the protein CASSYTTGMGAGSPLHF. Based on the CDR3 plus reference TRBV7-2 and TRBJ1-6, the full variable domain is GAGVSQSPSNKVTEKGKDVELRCDPISGHTALYWYRQSLGQGLEFLIYFQGNSAPDKSGLPSDRFSAERTGGSVSTLTIQRTQQEDSAVYLCASSYTTGMGAGSPLHFGNGTRLTVT.

In this sample, this clonotype turned up many times. V gene TRBV6-2 or TRBV6-3 combines with J gene TRBJ1-3; D gene ambiguous. V dropped 2 bases and J dropped 4 bases, with 6 bases sitting between them. CDR3 length equals 13 residues. Germline CDR1 and CDR2: MNHEY and SVGEGT. The CDR3 is CASSYTQGNTIYF. DNA of the CDR3: TGTGCCAGCAGTTACACCCAAGGAAACACCATATATTTT.

The genes are TRBV7-2 and TRBJ2-3; D ambiguous. The V gene lost 6 bases and the J gene lost 4 bases, with 14 bases spanning the gap. This CDR3 has 14 amino acids. The germline gives CDR1 SGHTA, CDR2 FQGNSA. The CDR3 region has the DNA TGTGCCAGCAGTCGAGATACGGGCGCAGATACGCAGTATTTT. Translation: CASSRDTGADTQYF.

This clonotype was seen many times. V gene TRBV9 combines with J gene TRBJ2-1; maybe TRBD2 (5 bases). The CDR3 contains 15 residues. CDR1 and CDR2 (germline): SGDLS, YYNGEE. V was shortened by 1 base and J by 5 bases, with 13 bases between the two germline ends. The CDR3 region is CASSVRSGVHNEQFF. As DNA, the CDR3 is TGTGCCAGCAGCGTAAGATCCGGGGTCCACAATGAGCAGTTCTTC.

This chain links TRBV2 with TRBJ1-5; no clear D. V was cut by 1 base and J by 11 bases, with 9 bases left in between. The CDR3 runs to 12 residues. CDR1 and CDR2 (germline): SNHLY, FYNNEI. The DNA for the CDR3 is TGTGCCAGCAGTGAAGGGCAGATCACCCAGCATTTT. This translates into CASSEGQITQHF.

This chain links TRBV7-9 with TRBJ2-7; 8 positions match TRBD1. The J call could be wrong; TRBJ2-5 is a better fit for the DNA end. CDR1 is SEHNR, CDR2 FQNEAQ, per germline (reference sequence). The CDR3 loop spans 15 amino acids. The CDR3 loop is CASSLGTGPWETQYF. The CDR3 nucleotides read TGTGCCAGCAGCTTAGGGACAGGGCCCTGGGAGACCCAGTACTTC.

In regard to this clonotype: A much more abundant neighbour one base away suggests this may be a read error. Here the CDR3 reads CLRGFEDTQYF. In nucleotides, the CDR3 is TGTCTCAGGGGGTTCGAAGATACGCAGTATTTT. V gene TRBV20-1 combines with J gene TRBJ2-3; 7 positions agree with TRBD1. Germline V gives CDR1 DFQATT, CDR2 SNEGSKA (reference sequence). The CDR3 totals 11 residues.

The chain links TRBV29-1 to TRBJ1-5; TRBD1 is a possible D gene (5 bases). There are 14 residues in the CDR3. Germline V CDR1 and CDR2: SQVTM, ANQGSEA. The V end lost 7 bases, the J end lost 4 bases, and 17 bases lay between the germline ends. CDR3 sequence: CSASSGGGNQPQHF. The CDR3 DNA is TGCAGCGCTTCGTCCGGGGGTGGAAATCAGCCCCAGCATTTT.

The chain uses TRBV2 and TRBJ1-1; no clear D gene. Germline loops: CDR1 SNHLY, CDR2 FYNNEI. The length of the CDR3 is 14 residues. V lost 1 base, J lost 2 bases, and 8 bases lay in between. For the CDR3, the DNA is TGTGCCAGCAGTGAAGGGAGGGCCAACACTGAAGCTTTCTTT. Translated: CASSEGRANTEAFF. Looking up the rest from reference TRBV2 and TRBJ1-1 gives the full variable domain: EPEVTQTPSHQVTQMGQEVILRCVPISNHLYFYWYRQILGQKVEFLVSFYNNEISEKSEIFDDQFSVERPDGSNFTLKIRSTKLEDSAMYFCASSEGRANTEAFFGQGTRLTVV.

V and J are TRBV24-1 and TRBJ2-1; 10 bases fit TRBD1. Per germline, CDR1 KGHDR and CDR2 SFDVKD. V lost 0 bases, J lost 6 bases, and 1 base stayed unmatched. This CDR3 contains 15 residues. DNA for the CDR3: TGTGCCACCAGTGATTTGAGGGACAGGGGCAATGAGCAGTTCTTC. Translating it yields CATSDLRDRGNEQFF.

The V and J genes are TRBV20-1 and TRBJ2-5, with D maybe TRBD2 (6 bases). The CDR3 has 14 amino acids. Germline CDR1 is DFQATT and CDR2 is SNEGSKA (reference sequence). Trimming took off 0 bases at V and 2 bases at J, with 10 bases between the two ends. CDR3 amino acids: CSAREPAGQETQYF. The CDR3 DNA sequence: TGCAGTGCTAGAGAGCCAGCGGGTCAAGAGACCCAGTACTTC.

This chain joins TRBV10-3 and TRBJ2-5; 9 bases map to TRBD1. Germline V gene data show CDR1 as ENHRY and CDR2 as SYGVKD. V trimming: 2 bases; J trimming: 0 bases; junction bases outside the gene matches: 7. This CDR3 is 17 amino acids long. The CDR3 loop is CAISEGQGRGYQETQYF. Written as DNA, the CDR3 is TGTGCCATCAGTGAGGGACAGGGGCGAGGGTACCAAGAGACCCAGTACTTC.

The V gene is TRBV9, the J gene TRBJ1-4; 9 bases agree with TRBD1. The germline gives CDR1 SGDLS, CDR2 YYNGEE. V lost 4 bases to trimming and J lost 6 bases; unmatched junction nucleotides: 7. This CDR3 contains 15 residues. The CDR3: CASSQEGTGYEKLFF. For the CDR3, the DNA is TGTGCCAGCAGCCAAGAGGGGACAGGGTATGAAAAACTGTTTTTT. The whole variable domain, remainder taken from reference TRBV9 and TRBJ1-4, is DSGVTQTPKHLITATGQRVTLRCSPRSGDLSVYWYQQSLDQGLQFLIQYYNGEERAKGNILERFSAQQFPDLHSELNLSSLELGDSALYFCASSQEGTGYEKLFFGSGTQLSVL.

The chain is built from TRBV10-3 and TRBJ2-7, with D uncertain. V was clipped by 4 bases and J by 3 bases, with 4 bases between them. The CDR3 length is 11 residues. Germline V gene sequence: CDR1 ENHRY, CDR2 SYGVKD. DNA for the CDR3: TGTGCCATCAGTGCGGACTACGAGCAGTACTTC. It is translated as CAISADYEQYF.

The chain couples TRBV27 to TRBJ2-7; 8 bases agree with TRBD1. The CDR3 contains 17 residues. V was pared by 0 bases and J by 0 bases, with 7 bases of the junction left unmatched. Germline lookup yields CDR1 MNHEY and CDR2 SMNVEV (reference sequence). The DNA of the CDR3 is TGTGCCAGCAGTTTATCCTTTCAGGGGGCGCGCTCCTACGAGCAGTACTTC. Amino acid sequence: CASSLSFQGARSYEQYF.

J is TRBJ1-6 and V is TRBV14; D is unresolved. This CDR3 is built from 15 residues. V lost 4 bases to trimming and J lost 7 bases, with 14 bases between them. In germline, CDR1 is SGHDN, CDR2 FVKESK. Here the CDR3 reads CASSPFSSVNSPLHF. The CDR3 region has the DNA TGTGCCAGCAGCCCTTTCTCGTCAGTCAATTCACCCCTCCACTTT.

The CDR3 coding sequence is TGTGCCAGCAGTGAACCATGGGGAGAGCAGTACTTC. This gives the protein CASSEPWGEQYF. The chain is built from TRBV6-1 and TRBJ2-7, with D hard to call. V lost 2 bases and J lost 7, with 9 bases in between. Germline CDR1 and CDR2: MNHNS and SASEGT. CDR3 size: 12 residues.

This clonotype was detected ten times or more. The chain combines TRBV11-2 with TRBJ2-7, with a possible D match to TRBD1 (6 bases). V was clipped by 1 base and J by 2 bases, with 12 bases between them. CDR1 is SGHAT, CDR2 FQNNGV, per germline. The CDR3 extends over 15 amino acids. The CDR3 spells CASSLAGDPTYEQYF. Here the CDR3 DNA reads TGTGCCAGCAGCTTAGCAGGGGATCCTACCTACGAGCAGTACTTC.

V and J are TRBV20-1 and TRBJ1-1, with D perhaps TRBD1 (5 bases). The germline V and J ends were trimmed by 6 bases and 6 bases, with 14 bases remaining between them. The CDR3 runs 12 residues. Looked up from germline, CDR1 is DFQATT and CDR2 is SNEGSKA (reference sequence). CDR3 in amino acids: CSAPSQAAEAFF. The CDR3 nucleotides read TGCAGTGCGCCATCACAGGCGGCTGAAGCTTTCTTT.

The V and J genes are TRBV7-6 and TRBJ2-5; 7 bases are a match to TRBD1. This CDR3 has 16 residues. After removal of 1 base from V and 5 bases from J, the junction contained 10 bases not matched to a gene. The germline V gene has CDR1 SGHVS and CDR2 FNYEAQ. CDR3 residues: CASSLGPTGTGETQYF. The CDR3 nucleotides are TGTGCCAGCAGCTTAGGTCCGACAGGGACCGGGGAGACCCAGTACTTC.

The rearrangement joins TRBV10-3 to TRBJ2-5, with D perhaps matching TRBD2 (6 bases). Between the trimmed V and J ends, which lost 9 bases and 2 bases, there was a span of 19 bases. Germline V lookup: CDR1 ENHRY, CDR2 SYGVKD. The CDR3 length is 15 residues. This chain's CDR3 is CAISDSRDFQETQYF. CDR3 DNA: TGTGCCATTTCTGATTCGCGGGACTTTCAAGAGACCCAGTACTTC.